These 25 T cell receptor beta chains were sequenced from one sample in a study of graft-versus-host responses after intestinal transplantation listed by TCRdb under 2021. Libraries were made using the immunoSEQ multiplex PCR assay. Drawn from immuneACCESS, this table holds only the in-frame rearrangements with V and J called that TCRdb kept. Clones are partly lost; checked studies trace under half to an unresolved V gene and leave the rest unexplained. This sample comprises some 90,000 clones, around 80% of them detected only once. Clones ranked in the top ten supply around 0.8% of the sample. These receptors have no identified antigens. Per the publication, the time point label means: cells obtained before transplantation from donor or recipient. The source material was unstimulated CD4+ T cells sorted from spleen or lymph node cells, sampled before intestinal transplant. Receptor source: a human donor who received an intestinal transplant.

J is TRBJ2-7 and V is TRBV7-9; D gene uncertain. The germline CDR1 and CDR2 sequences are SEHNR and FQNEAQ (reference sequence). This CDR3 spans 14 amino acids. V lost 1 base and J lost 3, with 10 bases in between. The CDR3: CASSLVASDYEQYF. In DNA, the CDR3 is TGTGCCAGCAGCTTAGTAGCCTCGGACTACGAGCAGTACTTC. The variable domain in full, completed from reference TRBV7-9 and TRBJ2-7, reads DTGVSQNPRHKITKRGQNVTFRCDPISEHNRLYWYRQTLGQGPEFLTYFQNEAQLEKSRLLSDRFSAERPKGSFSTLEIQRTEQGDSAMYLCASSLVASDYEQYFGPGTRLTVT.

This rearrangement joins TRBV4-2 to TRBJ2-3; TRBD2 aligns across 9 bases. The length of the CDR3 is 16 residues. V shed 1 base, J shed 3 bases, and the junction held 5 bases outside the gene matches. Per germline, CDR1 LGHNA and CDR2 YNFKEQ. The CDR3 sequence is CASSQGVSGGTDTQYF. In DNA form, the CDR3 reads TGTGCCAGCAGCCAAGGGGTTAGCGGGGGTACAGATACGCAGTATTTT.

This clone came up a few times. This rearrangement joins TRBV6-1 to TRBJ1-2; 7 bases agree with TRBD1. From germline, CDR1 is MNHNS and CDR2 SASEGT. Germline trimming cut 7 bases from V and 5 bases from J; bases unmatched to any gene: 7. This CDR3 contains 13 residues. CDR3: CASTGTVVYGYTF. The CDR3, as DNA: TGTGCCAGCACTGGGACAGTCGTGTATGGCTACACCTTC.

V gene TRBV27 combines with J gene TRBJ2-3; possible D gene TRBD1, 5 bases. The germline CDR1 and CDR2 sequences are MNHEY and SMNVEV (reference sequence). CDR3 size: 15 residues. Trimming left V 0 bases short and J 2 bases short, with 9 bases between. CDR3 protein: CASSLSWGSTDTQYF. The CDR3 DNA sequence: TGTGCCAGCAGTTTATCGTGGGGCTCCACAGATACGCAGTATTTT.

The chain uses TRBV28 and TRBJ1-2; 9 bases fit TRBD1. The trim removed 8 bases at V and 4 bases at J, leaving 11 bases unmatched. The CDR3 contains 15 residues. Germline CDR1 is MDHEN and CDR2 is SYDVKM. CDR3 sequence: CASYSRDRVGYGYTF. The CDR3 DNA follows: TGTGCCAGCTACTCCCGGGACAGGGTCGGCTATGGCTACACCTTC.

The chain couples TRBV28 to TRBJ2-1; TRBD1 aligns across 10 bases. The CDR3 totals 16 residues. Germline CDR1 MDHEN, CDR2 SYDVKM. V lost 5 bases and J lost 4; bases outside the gene matches: 8. CDR3 DNA sequence: TGTGCCAGCAGTCGACAGGGGGCTAGCGGATACAATGAGCAGTTCTTC. It encodes CASSRQGASGYNEQFF.

CDR3 residues: CASSLYGLNEKLFF. Here the CDR3 DNA reads TGTGCCAGCAGTTTATACGGACTCAATGAAAAACTGTTTTTT. This rearrangement joins TRBV27 to TRBJ1-4; D call uncertain. Trimming stripped 1 base from V and 5 bases from J, with 8 bases between. The CDR3 is 14 amino acids. Germline CDR1 reads MNHEY; CDR2 reads SMNVEV (reference sequence).

The chain links TRBV7-6 to TRBJ2-5, with D perhaps matching TRBD1 (6 bases). V lost 4 bases and J 4 bases, leaving 16 bases between the germline ends. The V gene's germline CDR1 is SGHVS and CDR2 FNYEAQ. The CDR3 length is 15 residues. The CDR3 spells CASSSMGGQSETQYF. The CDR3 region has the DNA TGTGCCAGCAGCTCGATGGGCGGACAGTCAGAGACCCAGTACTTC.

The chain combines TRBV10-3 with TRBJ2-7; 9 bases are shared with TRBD1. CDR1 and CDR2 from the germline V gene are ENHRY and SYGVKD. The length of the CDR3 is 14 residues. V dropped 7 bases and J dropped 5; count of bases not matched to a gene: 9. DNA of the CDR3: TGTGCCATCAAGCCTCGGGACAGGGAGGACGAGCAGTACTTC. It encodes CAIKPRDREDEQYF.

The V gene is TRBV4-1, the J gene TRBJ2-1, with 8 bases aligning to TRBD2. In germline, CDR1 is MGHRA, CDR2 YSYEKL. CDR3 length equals 16 residues. Trimming took 0 bases from V and 7 from J; bases not matched to a gene: 8. CDR3 residues: CASSQEGAGVKNEQFF. The CDR3 DNA is TGCGCCAGCAGCCAAGAGGGAGCGGGGGTGAAAAATGAGCAGTTCTTC.

The rearrangement joins TRBV4-1 to TRBJ2-3; tentative D call: TRBD2 (5 bases). Germline CDR1 is MGHRA and CDR2 is YSYEKL. Trimming shortened V by 2 bases and J by 0 bases, and 12 bases separated the two germline ends. The length of the CDR3 is 16 residues. The CDR3 loop reads CASSQFASSSTDTQYF. CDR3 DNA sequence: TGCGCCAGCAGCCAATTCGCTAGCTCTAGCACAGATACGCAGTATTTT.

This chain joins TRBV6-6 and TRBJ1-6; D is unresolved. The germline gives CDR1 MNHNY, CDR2 SVGAGI (reference sequence). The germline V and J ends were trimmed by 0 bases and 6 bases, with 9 bases remaining between them. This CDR3 contains 15 residues. For the CDR3, the DNA is TGTGCCAGCAGTTACTCCGGCGGTCTTAATTCACCCCTCCACTTT. The encoded protein is CASSYSGGLNSPLHF.

The chain couples TRBV4-2 to TRBJ2-2; 7 bases are a match to TRBD2. This CDR3 region has 15 residues. The ends lost 0 bases at V and 4 bases at J; junction bases unmatched: 2. Germline CDR1 is LGHNA and CDR2 is YNFKEQ. The CDR3 spells CASSQEWGGTGELFF. CDR3 DNA sequence: TGTGCCAGCAGCCAAGAATGGGGGGGCACCGGGGAGCTGTTTTTT.

The chain has TRBV28 and TRBJ1-3; D call uncertain. CDR3 length equals 13 residues. Trimming took off 5 bases at V and 0 bases at J, with 5 bases between the two ends. The V gene's germline CDR1 is MDHEN and CDR2 SYDVKM. The CDR3 DNA is TGTGCCAGCAGTATTAGCTCTGGAAACACCATATATTTT. Encoded protein: CASSISSGNTIYF.

This chain links TRBV18 with TRBJ2-5; D is unclear. CDR3 size: 13 residues. V lost 4 bases to trimming and J lost 5 bases, with 11 bases between them. The V gene's germline CDR1 is KGHSH and CDR2 LQKENI. The CDR3 loop is CASSQTVVETQYF. As DNA, the CDR3 is TGTGCCAGCTCACAAACAGTGGTGGAGACCCAGTACTTC. Filled out from reference TRBV18 and TRBJ2-5, the complete variable domain reads NAGVMQNPRHLVRRRGQEARLRCSPMKGHSHVYWYRQLPEEGLKFMVYLQKENIIDESGMPKERFSAEFPKEGPSILRIQQVVRGDSAAYFCASSQTVVETQYFGPGTRLLVL.

The chain employs TRBV7-6 and TRBJ1-1; 9 bases match TRBD1. CDR1 and CDR2 from the germline V gene are SGHVS and FNYEAQ. CDR3 length: 18 residues. V shed 3 bases, J shed 0 bases, and the junction held 11 bases outside the gene matches. The CDR3 spells CASSFLTGGAGMNTEAFF. Written as DNA, the CDR3 is TGTGCCAGCAGCTTTCTAACAGGGGGCGCCGGGATGAACACTGAAGCTTTCTTT.

The chain links TRBV7-9 to TRBJ1-6; the D gene is possibly TRBD1 (6 bases). The CDR3 has 14 residues. V lost 3 bases to trimming and J lost 6 bases, with 9 bases between them. Germline V CDR1 and CDR2: SEHNR, FQNEAQ (reference sequence). This CDR3 is CASSLTGLNSPLHF. The DNA of the CDR3 is TGTGCCAGCAGCTTGACAGGCCTTAATTCACCCCTCCACTTT.

The gene calls are TRBV28 and TRBJ2-2, with 10 bases fitting TRBD2. V was pared by 5 bases and J by 3 bases, with 12 bases of the junction left unmatched. The germline V gene has CDR1 MDHEN and CDR2 SYDVKM. The CDR3 extends over 18 amino acids. The CDR3 DNA follows: TGTGCCAGCAGTCCTTATCTAGCGGGGGACCCGGACACCGGGGAGCTGTTTTTT. Translation: CASSPYLAGDPDTGELFF. Full variable domain (rest looked up from reference TRBV28 and TRBJ2-2): DVKVTQSSRYLVKRTGEKVFLECVQDMDHENMFWYRQDPGLGLRLIYFSYDVKMKEKGDIPEGYSVSREKKERFSLILESASTNQTSMYLCASSPYLAGDPDTGELFFGEGSRLTVL.

This clone was found once. The rearrangement links TRBV5-3 to TRBJ2-1; 7 nucleotides match TRBD2. TRBV5-3 is reported as an ORF; its role is uncertain. The V and J ends lost 0 bases and 6 bases, in that order; junction bases with no gene match: 6. This CDR3 is built from 15 residues. The chain's CDR3 is CARSLVLAGLNEQFF. In nucleotides, the CDR3 is TGTGCCAGAAGCTTGGTTTTAGCGGGCCTCAATGAGCAGTTCTTC.

V is TRBV10-3 and J is TRBJ1-4, with 7 bases lining up with TRBD1. This CDR3 spans 14 amino acids. V was pared by 0 bases and J by 7 bases, with 2 bases of the junction left unmatched. The V gene's germline CDR1 is ENHRY and CDR2 SYGVKD. The chain's CDR3 is CAISESGTAEKLFF. CDR3 in DNA: TGTGCCATCAGTGAGTCCGGGACAGCTGAAAAACTGTTTTTT.

This chain links TRBV9 with TRBJ2-2; the D gene is possibly TRBD1 (6 bases). This CDR3 has 17 amino acids. V lost 0 bases to trimming and J lost 3 bases, with 15 bases between them. Germline values: CDR1 SGDLS, CDR2 YYNGEE. The CDR3 coding sequence is TGTGCCAGCAGCGTAGCGTCAGGGGCACCGTACACCGGGGAGCTGTTTTTT. It encodes CASSVASGAPYTGELFF.

The chain employs TRBV6-5 and TRBJ2-4; D unclear. The CDR3 sequence is 15 residues long. Germline V gene sequence: CDR1 MNHEY, CDR2 SVGAGI. V was cut by 0 bases and J by 0 bases, with 6 bases left in between. The chain's CDR3 is CASSYSAGAKNIQYF. CDR3 DNA sequence: TGTGCCAGCAGTTACTCGGCAGGAGCCAAAAACATTCAGTACTTC.

The J gene is TRBJ2-1, the V gene TRBV5-1; the match to TRBD2 covers 7 bases. CDR3 size: 17 residues. V gave up 0 bases and J gave up 0 bases; unmatched junction bases: 6. The V gene's germline CDR1 is SGHRS and CDR2 YFSETQ. CDR3 loop: CASSLVPRGSSYNEQFF. As DNA, the CDR3 is TGCGCCAGCAGCTTGGTCCCTCGCGGGAGCTCCTACAATGAGCAGTTCTTC.

V is TRBV5-5 and J is TRBJ1-1; TRBD1 aligns across 7 bases. The CDR3 covers 12 residues. CDR1 SGHKS and CDR2 YYEKEE come from the germline V gene (reference sequence). Unmatched junction bases numbered 8, after V lost 5 bases and J lost 10 bases. The CDR3 spells CASSSQGFPAFF. The CDR3 DNA follows: TGTGCCAGCAGTTCACAGGGGTTCCCAGCTTTCTTT.

The V and J genes are TRBV5-6 and TRBJ2-2; TRBD1 might be the D (5 bases). Looked up from germline, CDR1 is SGHDT and CDR2 is YYEEEE. V was pared by 0 bases and J by 6 bases, with 12 bases between. The CDR3 has 15 residues. The CDR3 DNA sequence: TGTGCCAGCAGCTTGGAGCAGGGAAAAGCCGGGGAGCTGTTTTTT. It translates to CASSLEQGKAGELFF. Together with reference TRBV5-6 and TRBJ2-2, the CDR3 gives the full variable domain: DAGVTQSPTHLIKTRGQQVTLRCSPKSGHDTVSWYQQALGQGPQFIFQYYEEEERQRGNFPDRFSGHQFPNYSSELNVNALLLGDSALYLCASSLEQGKAGELFFGEGSRLTVL.